This T cell receptor beta chain was captured by sequencing in a study of T-cell memory formation after mild COVID-19. Broader study findings: Second-wave clones peaking on day 37 lacked confirmed SARS-CoV-2 specificity. Memory cells collected pre-infection included some clones that later responded, suggesting cross-reactive memory joined. Contracting clones from day 15 to 85 had balanced CD4/CD8; later expanders favoured CD4+.

V was cut by 3 bases and J by 1 base, with 2 bases left in between. The length of the CDR3 is 12 residues. The germline CDR1 and CDR2 sequences are WNHNN and SYGVQD (reference sequence). This clonotype was seen many times. Its specificity is unknown. TCRdb called the 5' RACE reads again in MiXCR, with one record for every CDR3 protein. The sample has more than 150,000 distinct CDR3 sequences; under 20% are singletons. This sequence originates from a man younger than 35 who had mild COVID-19 (a few samples of this study predate the infection). Cell type and time point are not known. Sequencing was done on a sample of PBMCs or a T cell subset sorted from them (not recorded which). The rearrangement joins TRBV10-1 to TRBJ2-3; the D is unclear. DNA of the CDR3: TGCGCCAGCAGTGACCGCACAGATACGCAGTATTTT. It specifies CASSDRTDTQYF.